The T cell receptor beta chain described here comes from a study of blood T cell repertoires in COVID-19. Study summary: The cDNA or gDNA used as material had been derived from T cells, B-cell-depleted T cells, or PBMCs.

Per the germline V gene, CDR1 is LGHDT and CDR2 is YNNKEL (reference sequence). Trimming took 2 bases from V and 5 from J, leaving 21 bases between them. There are 17 residues in the CDR3. Methods used by the authors: Nucleated cell counts were estimated from reference gene primer amplification. TCRdb's copy holds only in-frame clones and misses some; the assay was immunoSEQ multiplex PCR. Clone size and the V and J calls come from that table; the DNA yielded D and trimming. The top ten hold about 5% of the sample, which has 210,000 or so clones, approximately 91% seen once. The sequenced sample consisted of peripheral blood. The chain combines TRBV3-1 (or the pseudogene TRBV3-2) with TRBJ1-2; possibly TRBD1 for D (5 bases). The clonotype originates from a woman aged 40 to 55 with acute or convalescent COVID-19. CDR3: CASSQWGRTAQTYGYTF. The CDR3 DNA follows: TGTGCCAGCAGCCAATGGGGGAGGACCGCGCAGACTTATGGCTACACCTTC.